Listed here is a single T cell receptor (beta chain). Its cognate antigen has yet to be identified. The input lacks base qualities; no much larger clone sits a single base away. The sample belongs to a study of control samples from healthy donors and cancer patients (dated by TCRdb to about 2020). The library was obtained by the immunoSEQ multiplex PCR assay. Entries here come from immuneACCESS through TCRdb and include only in-frame sequences with V and J called. Some clones fail to appear in such tables; in the studies checked, an unresolved V gene covers under half of the shortfall, and the cause of the remainder is unknown. The table for this sample lists fewer than 200,000 clones; around nine tenths of them were counted only once. The top ten clones comprise nearly 5% of the sample. Specimen: blood. This TCR came from a woman younger than 45 in good health.

CDR3 protein: CASSAWTGTGSTDTQYF. The bases are TGTGCCAGCAGCGCCTGGACCGGGACAGGTAGCACAGATACGCAGTATTTT. The chain links TRBV5-6 with TRBJ2-3; 8 junctional bases match TRBD1. After removal of 4 bases from V and 0 bases from J, the junction retains 10 bases not matched to a gene. Including cysteine and phenylalanine, the CDR3 has 17 amino acids. Just the 51-base CDR3 DNA is kept, in frame starting at base 1. The germline V gene sets CDR1 to SGHDT and CDR2 to YYEEEE.